One and the same sample provided the 32 T cell receptor beta chains below, sequenced in a study of OX40 agonist ivuxolimab in advanced cancers. Libraries were made using the immunoSEQ multiplex PCR assay. TCRdb obtained this table from immuneACCESS and retained in-frame rearrangements with V and J assigned. These tables miss some clones; where compared with another copy, unresolved V genes account for less than half of the shortfall, and the remainder is unexplained. Within this sample are tens of thousands of clones, with 84% of them counted one time only. The ten biggest clones cover 0.95% to 1.2% of the sample. The specimen was CD4+ or CD8+ T cells sorted from blood, collected in a trial of the OX40 agonist ivuxolimab. All receptors come from an adult with an advanced solid tumor such as melanoma, head and neck, liver or kidney cancer.

The V call is TRBV7-9, the J call TRBJ2-5; 9 bases match TRBD2. This CDR3 is 15 amino acids long. Unmatched junction bases numbered 6, after V lost 2 bases and J lost 5 bases. Germline V gene lookup returns CDR1 SEHNR and CDR2 FQNEAQ (reference sequence). The CDR3 reads CASSLTAGGAETQYF. Written as DNA, the CDR3 is TGTGCCAGCAGCTTAACAGCGGGGGGCGCGGAGACCCAGTACTTC.

CDR3 DNA sequence: TGTGCCAGTAGTATAGACCACACAGATACGCAGTATTTT. Translated: CASSIDHTDTQYF. This chain joins TRBV19 and TRBJ2-3; D ambiguous. CDR1 is LNHDA and CDR2 is SQIVND in the germline V gene (reference sequence). CDR3 length equals 13 residues. V shed 0 bases and J shed 2 bases, with 3 bases lying between them. The entire variable domain, with the rest obtained from reference TRBV19 and TRBJ2-3, is as follows: DGGITQSPKYLFRKEGQNVTLSCEQNLNHDAMYWYRQDPGQGLRLIYYSQIVNDFQKGDIAEGYSVSREKKESFPLTVTSAQKNPTAFYLCASSIDHTDTQYFGPGTRLTVL.

The chain employs TRBV28 and TRBJ1-4, with D unresolved. The CDR3 spans 14 residues. Looked up from germline, CDR1 is MDHEN and CDR2 is SYDVKM. V was trimmed by 2 bases and J by 15 bases, leaving 19 bases between them. DNA for the CDR3: TGTGCCAGCAGTTTAGGCAGTGCCGGTAGTACGATGTTTTTT. Translated, it gives CASSLGSAGSTMFF.

V gene TRBV2 combines with J gene TRBJ2-1, with D perhaps matching TRBD1 (6 bases). The CDR3 consists of 14 residues. Trimming left V 7 bases short and J 2 bases short, with 12 bases between. Germline V gene data show CDR1 as SNHLY and CDR2 as FYNNEI. Written as DNA, the CDR3 is TGTGCCAGCAACGCAGGGGCTACCTACAATGAGCAGTTCTTC. Translated, it gives CASNAGATYNEQFF.

Only a few counts were recorded for this clone. The chain couples TRBV6-1 to TRBJ1-2; D remains ambiguous. V gave up 6 bases and J gave up 3 bases, with 14 bases separating them. This CDR3 is built from 14 residues. Per the germline V gene, CDR1 is MNHNS and CDR2 is SASEGT. Written as DNA, the CDR3 is TGTGCCAGCAGCGCCGCGGGGATAGACTATGGCTACACCTTC. Its translation: CASSAAGIDYGYTF.

This clone appeared once. This CDR3 is CASSLGGANTGELFF. The CDR3 nucleotides read TGTGCCAGCAGTTTAGGAGGGGCGAACACCGGGGAGCTGTTTTTT. The rearrangement joins TRBV6-5 to TRBJ2-2, with D maybe TRBD2 (6 bases). The ends were cut back, 4 bases at V and 0 bases at J, with 9 bases in the middle. CDR3 length equals 15 residues. CDR1 and CDR2 (germline): MNHEY, SVGAGI.

In DNA form, the CDR3 reads TGTGCCAGCAGCTTAGAGGATGATCAGCCCCAGCATTTT. Protein sequence: CASSLEDDQPQHF. The V and J genes are TRBV11-1 and TRBJ1-5; no clear D. V dropped 1 base and J dropped 5 bases, with 6 bases sitting between them. Germline CDR1 is SGHAT and CDR2 is FQDESV (reference sequence). The CDR3 runs to 13 residues.

The chain employs TRBV10-1 and TRBJ1-6; no reliable D call. Germline V gene sequence: CDR1 WNHNN, CDR2 SYGVQD (reference sequence). The germline V and J ends were trimmed by 10 bases and 8 bases, with 15 bases remaining between them. This CDR3 contains 13 residues. CDR3 amino acids: CATSNGWDSPLHF. CDR3 nucleotide sequence: TGCGCCACTAGTAATGGTTGGGATTCACCCCTCCACTTT.

This CDR3 is CASKGPNYGYTF. CDR3 bases: TGTGCCAGTAAGGGGCCTAACTATGGCTACACCTTC. The chain joins TRBV19 to TRBJ1-2; a possible D gene is TRBD1 (5 bases). The CDR3 loop spans 12 amino acids. Trimming removed 7 bases at V and 0 bases at J, with 6 bases between. The germline V gene encodes CDR1 LNHDA and CDR2 SQIVND (reference sequence). The full variable domain, with the rest looked up from reference TRBV19 and TRBJ1-2, is DGGITQSPKYLFRKEGQNVTLSCEQNLNHDAMYWYRQDPGQGLRLIYYSQIVNDFQKGDIAEGYSVSREKKESFPLTVTSAQKNPTAFYLCASKGPNYGYTFGSGTRLTVV.

The chain combines TRBV30 with TRBJ1-5; D uncertain. Germline V gene data show CDR1 as GTSNPN and CDR2 as SVGIG (reference sequence). Trimming cost V 1 base and J 4 bases, with 14 bases left between them. The CDR3 runs 15 residues. CDR3 sequence (DNA): TGTGCCTGGAGTGGCATCGGCAGGAATAATCAGCCCCAGCATTTT. It translates to CAWSGIGRNNQPQHF.

The rearrangement links TRBV28 to TRBJ1-2; no clear D gene. Germline CDR1 and CDR2: MDHEN and SYDVKM. CDR3 length equals 14 residues. V shed 1 base and J shed 4 bases, with 10 bases lying between them. CDR3 protein: CASSLYAGGYGYTF. The CDR3 DNA sequence: TGTGCCAGCAGTTTATACGCTGGAGGCTATGGCTACACCTTC.

V and J are TRBV6-1 and TRBJ1-2, with 10 bases matching TRBD1. This CDR3 contains 15 residues. From germline, CDR1 is MNHNS and CDR2 SASEGT. J was trimmed by 4 bases and V by 6 bases; bases with no gene match: 8. The CDR3 loop is CASRNGDRGIYGYTF. CDR3 in DNA: TGTGCCAGCAGAAATGGGGACAGGGGTATCTATGGCTACACCTTC.

The V call is TRBV10-1, the J call TRBJ2-3, with a possible D match to TRBD1 (5 bases). The germline gives CDR1 WNHNN, CDR2 SYGVQD (reference sequence). V dropped 3 bases and J dropped 4 bases, with 8 bases sitting between them. This CDR3 has 13 residues. The CDR3 region has the DNA TGCGCCAGCAGTGACCTAGGGGCAGATACGCAGTATTTT. Translation gives CASSDLGADTQYF.

The chain couples TRBV5-6 to TRBJ1-1; D uncertain. The V gene lost 0 bases and the J gene lost 0 bases, with 3 bases spanning the gap. This CDR3 is 13 amino acids long. The germline V gene encodes CDR1 SGHDT and CDR2 YYEEEE. This CDR3 is CASSLDLNTEAFF. CDR3 bases: TGTGCCAGCAGCTTGGACCTGAACACTGAAGCTTTCTTT.

The V and J genes are TRBV30 and TRBJ2-7, with D unclear. Germline CDR1 and CDR2: GTSNPN and SVGIG (reference sequence). This CDR3 is built from 11 residues. V lost 5 bases, J lost 3 bases, and 8 bases lay in between. CDR3 region: CAWAIDYEQYF. The CDR3 region has the DNA TGTGCCTGGGCCATCGACTACGAGCAGTACTTC.

This clone was seen only a few times. The chain combines TRBV5-1 with TRBJ1-4, with TRBD1 matching 9 bases. CDR3 length equals 15 residues. Losses at the gene ends were 5 bases for V and 7 bases for J; bases not matched to a gene: 9. Germline assignment: CDR1 SGHRS and CDR2 YFSETQ. The CDR3 sequence: CASRLDRGWGEKLFF. CDR3 in DNA: TGCGCCAGCAGGCTGGACAGGGGATGGGGTGAAAAACTGTTTTTT.

The J gene is TRBJ1-1, the V gene TRBV29-1; tentatively, D is TRBD1 (5 bases). CDR1 and CDR2 (germline): SQVTM, ANQGSEA. The CDR3 covers 14 residues. The germline V and J ends were trimmed by 4 bases and 1 base, with 13 bases remaining between them. The CDR3 bases are TGCAGCGTTGGGGACCCGACACCGAACACTGAAGCTTTCTTT. Amino acids: CSVGDPTPNTEAFF.

The chain couples TRBV7-2 to TRBJ2-5; 11 nucleotides match TRBD2. The V gene end was trimmed by 1 base and the J gene end by 3 bases; junction bases not matched to a gene: 4. The germline V gene has CDR1 SGHTA and CDR2 FQGNSA. The length of the CDR3 is 16 residues. CDR3 DNA: TGTGCCAGCAGCTTAGATAGACTAGCGGGGAAAGAGACCCAGTACTTC. Translation: CASSLDRLAGKETQYF.

The genes are TRBV6-5 and TRBJ2-7, with 7 bases matching TRBD1. This CDR3 has 12 residues. Germline lookup yields CDR1 MNHEY and CDR2 SVGAGI. Trimming removed 8 bases from V and 5 bases from J; junction bases left unmatched: 6. The CDR3 sequence: CASSDRVHEQYF. The DNA for the CDR3 is TGTGCCAGCTCAGACAGGGTCCACGAGCAGTACTTC.

J is TRBJ2-7 and V is TRBV6-1; 9 bases are shared with TRBD2. Germline-derived CDR1 and CDR2 are MNHNS and SASEGT. The CDR3 is 15 amino acids. V shed 3 bases, J shed 2 bases, and the junction held 5 bases outside the gene matches. In DNA form, the CDR3 reads TGTGCCAGCAGTGAGGAAGCGGGGGGTACCTACGAGCAGTACTTC. Protein sequence: CASSEEAGGTYEQYF.

The gene calls are TRBV6-6 and TRBJ2-1; the match to TRBD1 covers 7 bases. Germline CDR1 and CDR2: MNHNY and SVGAGI (reference sequence). The CDR3 sequence is 16 residues long. V was pared by 5 bases and J by 5 bases, with 12 bases of the junction left unmatched. CDR3 sequence reads: CASSPTTGKMDNEQFF. As DNA, the CDR3 is TGTGCCAGCAGTCCCACGACAGGGAAGATGGACAATGAGCAGTTCTTC.

This clone was found a few times. The chain is built from TRBV18 and TRBJ2-7; TRBD1 matches at 7 bases. In germline, CDR1 is KGHSH, CDR2 LQKENI. V trimming: 0 bases; J trimming: 6 bases; junction bases outside the gene matches: 17. The CDR3 contains 18 residues. The CDR3 coding sequence is TGTGCCAGCTCACCACCCCCGACAGGGACACCCGACTTGATCGAGCAGTACGTC. Protein sequence: CASSPPPTGTPDLIEQYV.

This chain joins TRBV19 and TRBJ1-2; D call uncertain. Germline V gives CDR1 LNHDA, CDR2 SQIVND (reference sequence). V lost 1 base, J lost 6 bases, and 21 bases lay in between. The length of the CDR3 is 17 residues. The CDR3 coding sequence is TGTGCCAGTAGTATAGCTAATCTTGGGGAAGGAATGAATGGCTACACCTTC. This gives the protein CASSIANLGEGMNGYTF.

V and J are TRBV28 and TRBJ1-6; D gene ambiguous. The V gene's germline CDR1 is MDHEN and CDR2 SYDVKM. The CDR3 is made up of 16 amino acids. Trimming stripped 4 bases from V and 4 bases from J, with 14 bases between. The CDR3 DNA is TGTGCCAGCAGTTCCGCTGGGTCCCAATATAATTCACCCCTCCACTTT. Its protein product is CASSSAGSQYNSPLHF.

Here the CDR3 DNA reads TGTGCCAGCAGCTTAGGGCCCAGGAGCCAAGAGACCCAGTACTTC. This translates into CASSLGPRSQETQYF. The genes are TRBV11-2 and TRBJ2-5, with unresolved D. Germline V gives CDR1 SGHAT, CDR2 FQNNGV. This CDR3 spans 15 amino acids. V dropped 1 base and J dropped 1 base, with 10 bases sitting between them.

This clone occurred a few times. The chain carries TRBV6-1 and TRBJ2-5; 11 nucleotides agree with TRBD2. This CDR3 spans 17 amino acids. CDR1 and CDR2 (germline): MNHNS, SASEGT. V lost 3 bases and J lost 2; bases outside the gene matches: 8. CDR3 protein: CASSDSSGGAWQETQYF. The CDR3 region has the DNA TGTGCCAGCAGTGATAGTAGCGGGGGGGCGTGGCAAGAGACCCAGTACTTC.

V gene TRBV7-3 combines with J gene TRBJ2-1; possible D gene TRBD2, 5 bases. This CDR3 comprises 15 residues. V gave up 5 bases and J gave up 7 bases, with 18 bases separating them. Germline V gene lookup returns CDR1 SGHTA and CDR2 FQGTGA. The CDR3 loop is CASSPPGSRDNEQFF. CDR3 bases: TGTGCCAGCAGCCCCCCGGGGTCCCGGGATAATGAGCAGTTCTTC.

The rearrangement uses TRBV7-7 and TRBJ1-4; unclear D gene. The CDR3 loop spans 14 amino acids. CDR1 and CDR2 from the germline V gene are SSHAT and FNYEAQ (reference sequence). V was cut by 2 bases and J by 3 bases, with 7 bases left in between. CDR3 nucleotide sequence: TGTGCCAGCAGCTTATTAGGGTCTAATGAAAAACTGTTTTTT. This translates into CASSLLGSNEKLFF.

The genes are TRBV7-2 and TRBJ1-3, with TRBD1 as a possible D gene (5 bases). CDR3 length: 16 amino acids. CDR1 and CDR2 (germline): SGHTA, FQGNSA. Trimming removed 1 base at V and 4 bases at J, with 14 bases between. CDR3 bases: TGTGCCAGCAGCTTAGGAGAGGGGTTCGCGGGAAACACCATATATTTT. It translates to CASSLGEGFAGNTIYF.

The V and J genes are TRBV5-5 and TRBJ2-5, with TRBD2 identical over 8 bases. This CDR3 region has 14 residues. J lost 5 bases, V lost 2 bases, and 5 bases had no gene match. Germline assignment: CDR1 SGHKS and CDR2 YYEKEE (reference sequence). The CDR3 region is CASSLGTRRETQYF. Written as DNA, the CDR3 is TGTGCCAGCAGCTTAGGGACTAGGAGGGAGACCCAGTACTTC.

Written as DNA, the CDR3 is TGTGCCAGTTCCAAAGGCGGGCACACTGAAGCTTTCTTT. This codes for CASSKGGHTEAFF. The rearrangement links TRBV19 to TRBJ1-1; D not resolved. V gave up 8 bases and J gave up 3 bases, with 13 bases separating them. This CDR3 has 13 residues. Per germline, CDR1 LNHDA and CDR2 SQIVND (reference sequence).

This clone occurred a few times. The CDR3 DNA follows: TGTGCCAGCAGCTTAGCCGCCAGAGGCACAGATACGCAGTATTTT. Residues: CASSLAARGTDTQYF. This chain links TRBV7-2 with TRBJ2-3; no clear D gene. This CDR3 has 15 amino acids. Trimming took 0 bases from V and 1 from J, leaving 8 bases between them. Germline values: CDR1 SGHTA, CDR2 FQGNSA.